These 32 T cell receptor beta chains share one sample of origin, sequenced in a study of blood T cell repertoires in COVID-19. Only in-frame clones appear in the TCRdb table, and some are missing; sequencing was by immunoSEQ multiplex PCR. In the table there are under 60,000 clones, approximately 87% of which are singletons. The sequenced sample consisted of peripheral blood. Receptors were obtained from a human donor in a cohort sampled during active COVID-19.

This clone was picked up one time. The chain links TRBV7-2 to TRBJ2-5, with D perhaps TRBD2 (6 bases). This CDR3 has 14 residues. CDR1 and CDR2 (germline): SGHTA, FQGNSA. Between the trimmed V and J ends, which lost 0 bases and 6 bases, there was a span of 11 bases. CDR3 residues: CASSLAGDLKTQYF. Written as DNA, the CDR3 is TGTGCCAGCAGCTTAGCAGGGGACTTAAAGACCCAGTACTTC.

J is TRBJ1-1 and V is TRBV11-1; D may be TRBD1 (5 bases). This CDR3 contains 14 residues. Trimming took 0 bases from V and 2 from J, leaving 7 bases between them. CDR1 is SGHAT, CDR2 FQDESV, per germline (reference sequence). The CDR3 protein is CASSLAGVNTEAFF. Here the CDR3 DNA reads TGTGCCAGCAGCTTAGCAGGGGTCAACACTGAAGCTTTCTTT. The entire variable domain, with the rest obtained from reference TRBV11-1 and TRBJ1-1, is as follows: EAEVAQSPRYKITEKSQAVAFWCDPISGHATLYWYRQILGQGPELLVQFQDESVVDDSQLPKDRFSAERLKGVDSTLKIQPAELGDSAMYLCASSLAGVNTEAFFGQGTRLTVV.

CDR3 sequence: CASSSTSLSTGELFF. The CDR3 nucleotides are TGTGCCAGCAGTTCTACTAGTCTATCCACCGGGGAGCTGTTTTTT. V usage is TRBV6-5 and J usage is TRBJ2-2; TRBD2 might be the D (5 bases). Looked up from germline, CDR1 is MNHEY and CDR2 is SVGAGI. Trimming stripped 4 bases from V and 4 bases from J, with 13 bases between. The CDR3 totals 15 residues.

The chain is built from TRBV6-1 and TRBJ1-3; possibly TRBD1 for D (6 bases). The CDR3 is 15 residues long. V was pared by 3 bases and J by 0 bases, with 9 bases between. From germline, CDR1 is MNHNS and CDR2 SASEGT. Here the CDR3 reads CASSDWTASGNTIYF. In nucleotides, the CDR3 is TGTGCCAGCAGTGATTGGACAGCCTCTGGAAACACCATATATTTT.

The CDR3 reads CASSVEYLNTEAFF. The CDR3 nucleotides are TGTGCCAGCAGTGTAGAATATTTGAACACTGAAGCTTTCTTT. V gene TRBV2 combines with J gene TRBJ1-1; D is unresolved. The CDR3 spans 14 residues. V was trimmed by 4 bases and J by 0 bases, leaving 9 bases between them. Germline CDR1 SNHLY, CDR2 FYNNEI.

DNA for the CDR3: TGCGCCAGCAGCTTTAGCGGGGGGGTAGACAATGAGCAGTTCTTC. Its translation is CASSFSGGVDNEQFF. The V and J genes are TRBV5-1 and TRBJ2-1; TRBD2 agrees at 11 bases. Looked up from germline, CDR1 is SGHRS and CDR2 is YFSETQ. This CDR3 has 15 residues. V was clipped by 2 bases and J by 5 bases; unmatched bases: 3.

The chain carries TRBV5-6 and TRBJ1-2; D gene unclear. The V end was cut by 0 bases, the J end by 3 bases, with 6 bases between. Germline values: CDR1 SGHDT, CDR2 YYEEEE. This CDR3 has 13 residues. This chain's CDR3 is CASSLDADYGYTF. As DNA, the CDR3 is TGTGCCAGCAGCTTGGATGCGGACTATGGCTACACCTTC.

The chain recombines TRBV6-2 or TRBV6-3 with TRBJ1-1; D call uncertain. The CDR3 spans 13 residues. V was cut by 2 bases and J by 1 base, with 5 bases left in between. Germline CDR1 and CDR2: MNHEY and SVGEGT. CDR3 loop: CASSYNRNTEAFF. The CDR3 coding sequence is TGTGCCAGCAGTTACAACAGGAACACTGAAGCTTTCTTT.

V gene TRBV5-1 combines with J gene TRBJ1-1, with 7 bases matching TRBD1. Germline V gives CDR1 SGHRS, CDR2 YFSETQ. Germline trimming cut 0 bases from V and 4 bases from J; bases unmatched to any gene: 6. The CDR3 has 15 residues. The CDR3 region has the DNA TGCGCCAGCAGCTTGGCCACAGGGGTGGCCACTGAAGCTTTCTTT. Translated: CASSLATGVATEAFF.

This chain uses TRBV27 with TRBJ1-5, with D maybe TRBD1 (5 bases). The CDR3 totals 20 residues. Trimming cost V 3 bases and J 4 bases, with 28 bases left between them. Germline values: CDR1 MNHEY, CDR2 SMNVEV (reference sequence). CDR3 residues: CASSLKVWKTDKRRNQPQHF. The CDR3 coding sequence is TGTGCCAGCAGTTTGAAAGTGTGGAAGACAGATAAAAGGCGGAATCAGCCCCAGCATTTT.

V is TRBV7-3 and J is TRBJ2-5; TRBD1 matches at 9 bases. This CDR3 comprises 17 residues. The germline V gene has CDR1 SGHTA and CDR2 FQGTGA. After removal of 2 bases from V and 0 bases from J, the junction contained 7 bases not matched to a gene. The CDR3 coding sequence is TGTGCCAGCAGCTTACGGACAGGGGATTTGTACCAAGAGACCCAGTACTTC. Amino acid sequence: CASSLRTGDLYQETQYF. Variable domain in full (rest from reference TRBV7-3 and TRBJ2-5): GAGVSQTPSNKVTEKGKYVELRCDPISGHTALYWYRQSLGQGPEFLIYFQGTGAADDSGLPNDRFFAVRPEGSVSTLKIQRTERGDSAVYLCASSLRTGDLYQETQYFGPGTRLLVL.

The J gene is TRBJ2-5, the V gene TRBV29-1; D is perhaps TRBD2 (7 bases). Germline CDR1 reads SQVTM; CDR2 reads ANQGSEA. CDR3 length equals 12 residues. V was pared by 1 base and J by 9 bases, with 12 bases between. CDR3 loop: CSVEVRGGAQYF. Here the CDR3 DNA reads TGCAGCGTTGAAGTTAGGGGGGGGGCCCAGTACTTC.

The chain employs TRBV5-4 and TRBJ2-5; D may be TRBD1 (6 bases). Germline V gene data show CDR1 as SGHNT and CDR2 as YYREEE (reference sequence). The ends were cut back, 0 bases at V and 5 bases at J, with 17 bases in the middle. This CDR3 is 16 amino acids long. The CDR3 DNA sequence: TGTGCCAGCAGCTTGGGGGCTCAGGGGACGTCGGAGACCCAGTACTTC. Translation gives CASSLGAQGTSETQYF.

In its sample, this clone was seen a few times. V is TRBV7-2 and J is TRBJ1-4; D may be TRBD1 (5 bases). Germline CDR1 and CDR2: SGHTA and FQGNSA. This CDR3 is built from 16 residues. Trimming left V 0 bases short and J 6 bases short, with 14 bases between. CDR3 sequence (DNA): TGTGCCAGCAGCTTAGCGAGATCAGGGAGGGATGAAAAACTGTTTTTT. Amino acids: CASSLARSGRDEKLFF.

CDR3 in DNA: TGTGCCAGCAGCTTACAGGGGGCGGGTGAGACCCAGTACTTC. This codes for CASSLQGAGETQYF. The rearrangement joins TRBV5-6 to TRBJ2-5; 9 nucleotides agree with TRBD1. The CDR3 runs to 14 residues. The germline V gene has CDR1 SGHDT and CDR2 YYEEEE. J lost 5 bases, V lost 2 bases, and 4 bases had no gene match.

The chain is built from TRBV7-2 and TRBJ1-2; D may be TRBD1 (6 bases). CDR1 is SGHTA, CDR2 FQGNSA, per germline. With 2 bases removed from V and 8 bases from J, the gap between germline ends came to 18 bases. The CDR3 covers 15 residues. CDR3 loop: CASSLREGRGSGYTF. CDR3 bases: TGTGCCAGCAGCTTAAGGGAGGGAAGGGGGAGCGGCTACACCTTC.

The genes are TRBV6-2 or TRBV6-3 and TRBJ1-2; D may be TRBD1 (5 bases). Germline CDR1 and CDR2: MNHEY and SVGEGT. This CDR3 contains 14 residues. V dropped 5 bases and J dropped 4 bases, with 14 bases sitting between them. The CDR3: CASSAVGGLYGYTF. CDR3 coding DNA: TGTGCCAGCAGTGCCGTGGGGGGACTCTATGGCTACACCTTC.

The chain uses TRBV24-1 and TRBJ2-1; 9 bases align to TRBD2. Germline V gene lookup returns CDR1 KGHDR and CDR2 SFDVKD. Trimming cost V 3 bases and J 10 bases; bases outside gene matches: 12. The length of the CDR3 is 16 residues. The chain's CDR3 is CATSDIAGVHPQEQFF. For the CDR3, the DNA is TGTGCCACCAGTGATATAGCGGGGGTCCACCCTCAAGAGCAGTTCTTC.

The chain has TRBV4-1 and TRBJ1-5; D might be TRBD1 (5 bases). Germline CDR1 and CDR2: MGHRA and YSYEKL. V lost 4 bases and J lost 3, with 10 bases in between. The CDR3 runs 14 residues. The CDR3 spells CASSPGFTNQPQHF. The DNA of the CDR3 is TGCGCCAGCAGCCCAGGGTTTACCAATCAGCCCCAGCATTTT.

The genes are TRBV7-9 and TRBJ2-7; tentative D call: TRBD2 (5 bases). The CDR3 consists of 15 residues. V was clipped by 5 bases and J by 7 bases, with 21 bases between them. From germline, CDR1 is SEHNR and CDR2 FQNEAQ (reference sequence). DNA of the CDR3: TGTGCCAGCAGCCCAATCCTAAGTTCCCGGGGTGAGCAGTACTTC. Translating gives CASSPILSSRGEQYF.

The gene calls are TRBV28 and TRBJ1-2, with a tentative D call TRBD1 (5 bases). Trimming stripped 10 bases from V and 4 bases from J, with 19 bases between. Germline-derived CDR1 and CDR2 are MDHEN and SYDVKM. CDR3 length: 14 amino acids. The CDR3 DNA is TGTGCCACTTCGGACGGTGGAAGGGGCTATGGCTACACCTTC. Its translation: CATSDGGRGYGYTF.

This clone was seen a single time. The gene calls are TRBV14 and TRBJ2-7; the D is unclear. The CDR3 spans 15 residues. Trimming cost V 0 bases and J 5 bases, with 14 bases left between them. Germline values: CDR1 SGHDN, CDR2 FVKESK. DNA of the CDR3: TGTGCCAGCAGCCAAGACAGACTGCCTCTGGACGAGCAGTACTTC. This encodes CASSQDRLPLDEQYF. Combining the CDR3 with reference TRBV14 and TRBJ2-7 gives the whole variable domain EAGVTQFPSHSVIEKGQTVTLRCDPISGHDNLYWYRRVMGKEIKFLLHFVKESKQDESGMPNNRFLAERTGGTYSTLKVQPAELEDSGVYFCASSQDRLPLDEQYFGPGTRLTVT.

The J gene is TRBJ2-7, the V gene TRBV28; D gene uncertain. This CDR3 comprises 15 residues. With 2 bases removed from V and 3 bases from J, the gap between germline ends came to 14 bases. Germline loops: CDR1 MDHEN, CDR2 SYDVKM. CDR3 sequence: CASSLRGIARYEQYF. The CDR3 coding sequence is TGTGCCAGCAGTTTACGAGGAATAGCCCGCTACGAGCAGTACTTC.

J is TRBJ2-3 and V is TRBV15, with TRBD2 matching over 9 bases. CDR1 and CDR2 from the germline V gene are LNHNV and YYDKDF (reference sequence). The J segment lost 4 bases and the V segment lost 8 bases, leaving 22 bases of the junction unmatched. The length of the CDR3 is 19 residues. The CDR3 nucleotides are TGTGCCACCGCGGGGGAGAAAGCGGGGGGACTTTTTGGGCCAGATACGCAGTATTTT. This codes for CATAGEKAGGLFGPDTQYF.

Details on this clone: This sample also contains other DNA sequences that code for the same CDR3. The CDR3 loop reads CASSVGGNTGELFF. The CDR3 DNA is TGTGCCAGCAGCGTAGGAGGAAACACCGGGGAGCTGTTTTTT. The gene calls are TRBV9 and TRBJ2-2; D ambiguous. This CDR3 region has 14 residues. Germline CDR1 is SGDLS and CDR2 is YYNGEE. With 0 bases removed from V and 2 bases from J, the gap between germline ends came to 5 bases.

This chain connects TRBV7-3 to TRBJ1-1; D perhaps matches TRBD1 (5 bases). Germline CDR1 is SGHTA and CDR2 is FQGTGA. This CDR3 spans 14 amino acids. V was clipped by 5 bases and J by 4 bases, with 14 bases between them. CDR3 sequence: CASSTARESTEAFF. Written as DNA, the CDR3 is TGTGCCAGCAGCACAGCCAGGGAAAGCACTGAAGCTTTCTTT.

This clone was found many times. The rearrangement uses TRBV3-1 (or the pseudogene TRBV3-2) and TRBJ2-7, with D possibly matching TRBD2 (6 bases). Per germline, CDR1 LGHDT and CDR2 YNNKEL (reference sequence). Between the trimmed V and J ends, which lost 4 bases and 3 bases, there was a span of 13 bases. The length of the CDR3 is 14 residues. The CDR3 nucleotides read TGTGCCAGCAGCCGCGGGACGGTAGTCTACGAGCAGTACTTC. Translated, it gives CASSRGTVVYEQYF.

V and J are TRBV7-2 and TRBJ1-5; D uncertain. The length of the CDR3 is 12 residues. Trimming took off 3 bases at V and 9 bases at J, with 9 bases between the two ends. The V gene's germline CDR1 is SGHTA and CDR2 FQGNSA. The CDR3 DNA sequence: TGTGCCAGCAGCTTTCTGTCTACGCCCCAGCATTTT. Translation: CASSFLSTPQHF.

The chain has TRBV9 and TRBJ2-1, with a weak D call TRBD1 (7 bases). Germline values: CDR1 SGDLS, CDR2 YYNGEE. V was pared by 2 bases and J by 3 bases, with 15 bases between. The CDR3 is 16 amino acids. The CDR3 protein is CASSVQGDLIYNEQFF. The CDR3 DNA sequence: TGTGCCAGCAGCGTCCAGGGGGACTTAATCTACAATGAGCAGTTCTTC.

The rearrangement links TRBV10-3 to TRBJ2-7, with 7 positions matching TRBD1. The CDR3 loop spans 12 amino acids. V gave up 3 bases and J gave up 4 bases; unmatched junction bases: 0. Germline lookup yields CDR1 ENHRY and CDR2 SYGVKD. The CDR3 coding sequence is TGTGCCATCAGTGACAGGGGGTACGAGCAGTACTTC. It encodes CAISDRGYEQYF.

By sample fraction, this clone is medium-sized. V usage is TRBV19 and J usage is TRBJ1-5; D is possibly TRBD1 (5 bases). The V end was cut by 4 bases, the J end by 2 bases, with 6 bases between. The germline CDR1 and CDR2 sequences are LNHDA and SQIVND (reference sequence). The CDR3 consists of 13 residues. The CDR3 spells CASSTGGNQPQHF. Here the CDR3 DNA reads TGTGCCAGTAGTACGGGGGGCAATCAGCCCCAGCATTTT.

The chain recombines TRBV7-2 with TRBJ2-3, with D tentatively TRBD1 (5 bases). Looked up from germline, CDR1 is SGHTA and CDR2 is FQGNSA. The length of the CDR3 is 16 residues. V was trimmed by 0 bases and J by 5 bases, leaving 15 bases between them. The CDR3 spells CASSLATTAWLDTQYF. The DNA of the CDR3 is TGTGCCAGCAGCTTAGCGACGACAGCGTGGTTAGATACGCAGTATTTT. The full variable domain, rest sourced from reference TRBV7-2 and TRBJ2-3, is GAGVSQSPSNKVTEKGKDVELRCDPISGHTALYWYRQSLGQGLEFLIYFQGNSAPDKSGLPSDRFSAERTGGSVSTLTIQRTQQEDSAVYLCASSLATTAWLDTQYFGPGTRLTVL.